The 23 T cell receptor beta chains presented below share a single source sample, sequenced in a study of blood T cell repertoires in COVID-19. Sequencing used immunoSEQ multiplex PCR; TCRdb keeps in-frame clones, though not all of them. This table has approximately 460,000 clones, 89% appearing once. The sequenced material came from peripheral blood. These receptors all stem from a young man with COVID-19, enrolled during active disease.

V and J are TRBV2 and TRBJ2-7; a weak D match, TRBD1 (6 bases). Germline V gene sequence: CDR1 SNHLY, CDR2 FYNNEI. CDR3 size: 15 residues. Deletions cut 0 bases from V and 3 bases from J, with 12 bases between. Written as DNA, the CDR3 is TGTGCCAGCAGTGAAGCGGGGCAGGGGATCTACGAGCAGTACTTC. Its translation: CASSEAGQGIYEQYF.

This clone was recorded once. The CDR3 bases are TGTGCCAGCAGTTCCCCAGGGGGCGCGTCACAAAATTCACCCCTCCACTTT. Protein: CASSSPGGASQNSPLHF. The chain employs TRBV7-9 and TRBJ1-6; TRBD1 agrees at 8 bases. Trimming removed 6 bases from V and 7 bases from J; junction bases left unmatched: 14. The V gene's germline CDR1 is SEHNR and CDR2 FQNEAQ (reference sequence). The CDR3 loop spans 17 amino acids.

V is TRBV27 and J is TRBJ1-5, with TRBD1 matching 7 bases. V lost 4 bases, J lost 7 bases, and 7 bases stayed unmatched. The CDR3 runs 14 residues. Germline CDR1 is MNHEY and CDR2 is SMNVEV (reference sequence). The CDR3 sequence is CASSSNRGSQPQHF. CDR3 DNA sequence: TGTGCCAGCAGTTCCAACAGGGGAAGCCAGCCCCAGCATTTT.

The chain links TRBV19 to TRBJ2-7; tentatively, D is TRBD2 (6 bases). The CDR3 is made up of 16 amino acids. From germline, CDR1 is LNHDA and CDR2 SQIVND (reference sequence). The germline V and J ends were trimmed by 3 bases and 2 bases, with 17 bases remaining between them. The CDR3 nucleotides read TGTGCCAGTAGTATTTCATGGCCACCGGGGGCCTACGAGCAGTACTTC. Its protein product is CASSISWPPGAYEQYF.

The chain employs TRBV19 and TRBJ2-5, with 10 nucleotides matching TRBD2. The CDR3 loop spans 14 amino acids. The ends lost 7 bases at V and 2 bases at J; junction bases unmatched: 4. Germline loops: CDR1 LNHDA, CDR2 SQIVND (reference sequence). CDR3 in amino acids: CASTSGSAQETQYF. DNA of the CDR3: TGTGCCAGTACTAGCGGGAGTGCTCAAGAGACCCAGTACTTC.

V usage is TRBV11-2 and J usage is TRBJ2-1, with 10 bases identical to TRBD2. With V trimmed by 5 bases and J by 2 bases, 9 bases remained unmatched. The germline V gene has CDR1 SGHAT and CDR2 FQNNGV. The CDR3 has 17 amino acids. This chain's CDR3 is CASSMHTSGVAYNEQFF. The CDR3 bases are TGTGCCAGCAGCATGCATACTAGCGGGGTGGCCTACAATGAGCAGTTCTTC.

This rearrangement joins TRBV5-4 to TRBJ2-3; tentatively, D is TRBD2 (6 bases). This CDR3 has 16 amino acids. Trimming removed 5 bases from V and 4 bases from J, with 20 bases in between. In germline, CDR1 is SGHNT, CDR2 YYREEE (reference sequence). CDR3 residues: CASSPNPGRGADTQYF. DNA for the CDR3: TGTGCCAGCAGTCCTAATCCGGGCCGCGGGGCAGATACGCAGTATTTT.

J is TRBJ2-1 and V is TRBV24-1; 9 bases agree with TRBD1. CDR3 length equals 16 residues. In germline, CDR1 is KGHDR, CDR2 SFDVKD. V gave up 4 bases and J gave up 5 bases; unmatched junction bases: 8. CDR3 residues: CATSDRRDRDDNEQFF. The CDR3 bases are TGTGCCACCAGTGACCGCCGGGACAGGGACGACAATGAGCAGTTCTTC.

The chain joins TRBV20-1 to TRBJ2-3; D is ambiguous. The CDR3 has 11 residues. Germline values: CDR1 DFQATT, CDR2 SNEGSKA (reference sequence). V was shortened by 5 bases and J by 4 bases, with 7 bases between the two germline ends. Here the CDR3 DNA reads TGCAGTGCTCCCCGAGCAGATACGCAGTATTTT. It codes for CSAPRADTQYF.

In DNA, the CDR3 is TGTGCCAGCAACCACGGTATGGCGCAGTATTTT. Its translation is CASNHGMAQYF. The V and J genes are TRBV6-5 and TRBJ2-3; D is undetermined. Germline V gene lookup returns CDR1 MNHEY and CDR2 SVGAGI. The CDR3 extends over 11 amino acids. V was pared by 7 bases and J by 10 bases, with 12 bases between.

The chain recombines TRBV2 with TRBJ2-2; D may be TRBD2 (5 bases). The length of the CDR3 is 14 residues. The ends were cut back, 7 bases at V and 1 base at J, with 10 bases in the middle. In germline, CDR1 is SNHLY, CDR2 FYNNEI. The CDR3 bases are TGTGCCAGCATGCTAGCACTGAACACCGGGGAGCTGTTTTTT. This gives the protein CASMLALNTGELFF.

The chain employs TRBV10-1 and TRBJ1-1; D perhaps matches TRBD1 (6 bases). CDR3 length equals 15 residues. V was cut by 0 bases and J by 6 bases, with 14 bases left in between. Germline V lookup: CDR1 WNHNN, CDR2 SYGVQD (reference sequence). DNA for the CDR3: TGCGCCAGCAGTGAGTCGGGGTGGGGGCGGTCTGAAGCTTTCTTT. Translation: CASSESGWGRSEAFF.

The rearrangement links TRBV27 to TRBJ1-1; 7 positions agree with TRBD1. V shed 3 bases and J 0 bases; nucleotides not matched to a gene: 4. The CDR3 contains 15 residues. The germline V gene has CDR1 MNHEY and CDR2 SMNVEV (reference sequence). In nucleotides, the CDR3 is TGTGCCAGCAGTTTGGACAGGACTGTGAACACTGAAGCTTTCTTT. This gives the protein CASSLDRTVNTEAFF.

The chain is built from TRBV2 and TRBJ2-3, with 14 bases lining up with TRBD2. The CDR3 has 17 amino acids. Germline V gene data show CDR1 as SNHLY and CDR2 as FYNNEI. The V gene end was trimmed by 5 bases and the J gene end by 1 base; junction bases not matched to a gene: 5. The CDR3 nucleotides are TGTGCCAGCAGTCTCGGGACTAGCGGGGGCGGCACAGATACGCAGTATTTT. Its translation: CASSLGTSGGGTDTQYF.

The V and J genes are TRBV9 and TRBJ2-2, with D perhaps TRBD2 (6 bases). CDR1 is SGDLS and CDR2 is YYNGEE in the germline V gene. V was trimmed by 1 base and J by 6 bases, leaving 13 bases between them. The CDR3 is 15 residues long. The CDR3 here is CASSVNRERPGELFF. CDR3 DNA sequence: TGTGCCAGCAGCGTAAATCGGGAGAGACCCGGGGAGCTGTTTTTT.

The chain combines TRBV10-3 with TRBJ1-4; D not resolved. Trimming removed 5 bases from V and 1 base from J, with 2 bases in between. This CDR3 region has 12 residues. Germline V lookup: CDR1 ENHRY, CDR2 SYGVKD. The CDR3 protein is CAISLTNEKLFF. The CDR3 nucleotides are TGTGCCATCAGTCTAACTAATGAAAAACTGTTTTTT.

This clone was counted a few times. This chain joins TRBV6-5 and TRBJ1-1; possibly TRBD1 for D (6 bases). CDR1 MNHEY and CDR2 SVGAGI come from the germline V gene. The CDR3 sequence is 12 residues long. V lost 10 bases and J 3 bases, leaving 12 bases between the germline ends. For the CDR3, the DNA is TGTGCCATAACAGGGTTGGACACTGAAGCTTTCTTT. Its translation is CAITGLDTEAFF.

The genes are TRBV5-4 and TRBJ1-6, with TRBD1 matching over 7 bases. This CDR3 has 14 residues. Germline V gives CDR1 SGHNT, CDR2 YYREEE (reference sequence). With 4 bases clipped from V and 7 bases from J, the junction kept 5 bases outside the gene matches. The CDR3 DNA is TGTGCCAGCAGCCCCGACAGGGTGAATTCACCCCTCCACTTT. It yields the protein CASSPDRVNSPLHF. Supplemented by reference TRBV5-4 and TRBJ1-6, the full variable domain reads ETGVTQSPTHLIKTRGQQVTLRCSSQSGHNTVSWYQQALGQGPQFIFQYYREEENGRGNFPPRFSGLQFPNYSSELNVNALELDDSALYLCASSPDRVNSPLHFGNGTRLTVT.

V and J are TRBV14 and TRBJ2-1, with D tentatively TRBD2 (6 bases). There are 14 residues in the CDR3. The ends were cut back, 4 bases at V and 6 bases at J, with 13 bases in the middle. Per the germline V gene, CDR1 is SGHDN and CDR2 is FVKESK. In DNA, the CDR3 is TGTGCCAGCAGCCTACGCGGGACTTTCAATGAGCAGTTCTTC. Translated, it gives CASSLRGTFNEQFF.

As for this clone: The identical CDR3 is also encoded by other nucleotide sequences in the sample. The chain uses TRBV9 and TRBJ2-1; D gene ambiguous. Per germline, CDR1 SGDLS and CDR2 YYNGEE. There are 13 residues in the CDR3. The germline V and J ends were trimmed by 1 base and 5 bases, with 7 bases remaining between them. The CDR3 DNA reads TGTGCCAGCAGCGTAAATAGTAACAATGAGCAGTTCTTC. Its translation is CASSVNSNNEQFF.

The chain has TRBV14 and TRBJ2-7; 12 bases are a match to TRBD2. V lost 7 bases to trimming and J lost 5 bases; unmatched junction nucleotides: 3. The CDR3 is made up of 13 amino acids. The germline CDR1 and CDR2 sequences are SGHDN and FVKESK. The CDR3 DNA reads TGTGCCAGCAATCCTAGCGGGGGGGACGAGCAGTACTTC. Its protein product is CASNPSGGDEQYF.

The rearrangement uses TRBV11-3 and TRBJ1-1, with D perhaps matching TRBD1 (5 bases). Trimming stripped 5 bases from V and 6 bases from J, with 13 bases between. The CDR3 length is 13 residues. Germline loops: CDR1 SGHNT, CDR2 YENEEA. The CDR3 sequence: CASSPRQPPEAFF. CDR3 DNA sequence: TGTGCCAGCAGCCCCCGACAGCCACCTGAAGCTTTCTTT.

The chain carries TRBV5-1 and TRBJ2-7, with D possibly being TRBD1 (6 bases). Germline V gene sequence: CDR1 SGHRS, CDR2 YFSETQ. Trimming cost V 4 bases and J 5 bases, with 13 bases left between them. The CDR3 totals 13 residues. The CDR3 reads CASSHIQGNEQYF. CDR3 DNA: TGCGCCAGCAGCCATATACAGGGTAACGAGCAGTACTTC.